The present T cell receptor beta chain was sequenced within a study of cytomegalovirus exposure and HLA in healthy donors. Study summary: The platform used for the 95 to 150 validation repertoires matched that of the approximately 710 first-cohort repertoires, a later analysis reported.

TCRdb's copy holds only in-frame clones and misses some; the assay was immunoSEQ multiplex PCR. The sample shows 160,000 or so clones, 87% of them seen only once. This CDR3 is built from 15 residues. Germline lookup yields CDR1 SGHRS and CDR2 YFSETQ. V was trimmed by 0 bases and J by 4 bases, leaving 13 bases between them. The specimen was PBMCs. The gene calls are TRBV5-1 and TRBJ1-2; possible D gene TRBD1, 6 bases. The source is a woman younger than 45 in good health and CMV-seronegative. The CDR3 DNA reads TGCGCCAGCAGCTTGGTGGCAGGGGAATCCTATGGCTACACCTTC. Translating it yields CASSLVAGESYGYTF.